This TCR beta chain appears in the sequencing data of a study of graft-versus-host responses after intestinal transplantation. Study in general: Every recipient had anti-thymocyte globulin induction and two to four years of tacrolimus plus steroids.

This table comes from immunoSEQ multiplex PCR, and its TCRdb copy is limited to in-frame clones, with some not included. The sample lists roughly 100,000 clones, 85% to 95% seen once, with roughly 0.069% in the top ten. In this sample, this clone turned up a few times. Its antigen is not identified. General observations from the study: Patients with graft-donor T cell macrochimerism had high graft-versus-host to host-versus-graft clonal ratios in allografts. Researchers found GvH clones in recipient marrow, and some showed up first in ileum or blood.

The germline V and J ends were trimmed by 2 bases and 4 bases, with 14 bases remaining between them. This CDR3 spans 14 amino acids. Germline values: CDR1 GTSNPN, CDR2 SVGIG (reference sequence). The receptor comes from a human donor who was the organ donor for an intestinal transplant. Sequenced here: unstimulated CD8+ T cells sorted from spleen or lymph node cells, sampled before transplant. The chain carries TRBV30 and TRBJ1-2; a weak D match, TRBD1 (6 bases). CDR3: CAWSPTDSSYGYTF. The CDR3 region has the DNA TGTGCCTGGAGTCCCACGGACAGTAGCTATGGCTACACCTTC.